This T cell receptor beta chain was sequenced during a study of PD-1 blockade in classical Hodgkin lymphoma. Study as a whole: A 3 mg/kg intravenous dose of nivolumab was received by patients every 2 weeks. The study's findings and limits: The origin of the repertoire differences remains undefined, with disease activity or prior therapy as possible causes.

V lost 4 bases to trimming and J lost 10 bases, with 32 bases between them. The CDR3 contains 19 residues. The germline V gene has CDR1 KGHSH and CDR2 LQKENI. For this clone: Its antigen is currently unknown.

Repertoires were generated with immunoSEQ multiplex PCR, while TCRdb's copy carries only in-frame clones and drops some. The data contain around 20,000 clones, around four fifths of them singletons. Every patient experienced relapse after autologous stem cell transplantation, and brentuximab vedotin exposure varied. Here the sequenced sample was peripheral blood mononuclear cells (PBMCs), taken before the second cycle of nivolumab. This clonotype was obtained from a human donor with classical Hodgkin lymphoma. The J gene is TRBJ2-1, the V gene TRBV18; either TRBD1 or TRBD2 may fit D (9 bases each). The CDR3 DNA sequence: TGTGCCAGCTCACTCCGGGACAGGGCCCAGCGGGAGGCCTTTTGGGAGCAGTTCTTC. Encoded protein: CASSLRDRAQREAFWEQFF.